This T cell receptor beta chain comes out of a study of T-cell memory formation after mild COVID-19. Study summary: TCR clusters largely stayed donor specific.

V trimming: 4 bases; J trimming: 0 bases; junction bases outside the gene matches: 6. This CDR3 is 16 amino acids long. The germline V gene has CDR1 SGHRS and CDR2 YFSETQ. From 5'RACE with constant-segment primers came TCR alpha and TCR beta cDNA libraries that carried sample barcodes and UMIs. One entry per CDR3 protein, called by TCRdb with MiXCR from the 5' RACE reads. The top ten hold 21% of the sample, which has 250,000 to 350,000 distinct CDR3 sequences, around 19% seen once. On this clonotype: As yet, its antigen is unknown.

Study results and caveats: Certain responding clones were present in pre-infection memory, suggesting participation of cross-reactive memory. CD4+ contracting clones lay mainly in CM and EM, CD8+ ones in EMRA.

The receptor was derived from a man aged 18 to 30 who had mild COVID-19 (a few samples of this study predate the infection). Cell type and time point are not known. The chain employs TRBV5-1 and TRBJ1-1; 10 bases fit TRBD1. The sequenced sample was PBMCs or a T cell subset sorted from them (not recorded which). For the CDR3, the DNA is TGCGCCAGCAGCCCGCGGGACAGGGGAATGAACACTGAAGCTTTCTTT. Translation gives CASSPRDRGMNTEAFF.